One and the same sample provided the 10 T cell receptor beta chains below, sequenced in a study of beta chain features in type 1 diabetes. Study results and caveats: A moderate, significant TCRB CDR3 shortening appeared in type 1 diabetes across four CD4+ subsets.

For these TCRs, the target antigens are not known. TCRB transcripts that were expressed got sequenced, as all of the isolated RNA had been reverse transcribed. TCRdb's table, derived via immunoSEQ multiplex PCR, lists solely in-frame clones and lacks some. The sample consists of hundreds of thousands of clones, roughly an eighth of them appearing once. The source material was naive CD4+ T cells from blood. Receptors originate from a man aged 18 to 35 with type 1 diabetes.

This chain's CDR3 is CASSIGLAVPDTQYF. CDR3 bases: TGTGCCAGCAGCATAGGACTAGCGGTTCCAGATACGCAGTATTTT. This chain uses TRBV11-3 with TRBJ2-3; 10 bases line up with TRBD2. Germline V gene data show CDR1 as SGHNT and CDR2 as YENEEA. The CDR3 is 15 amino acids. V lost 5 bases to trimming and J lost 4 bases; unmatched junction nucleotides: 6.

The chain employs TRBV5-6 and TRBJ2-1; the D is unclear. The germline CDR1 and CDR2 sequences are SGHDT and YYEEEE. The CDR3 totals 16 residues. The V and J ends lost 7 bases and 3 bases respectively, with 20 bases between them. CDR3 DNA: TGTGCCAGCGTCCCCTCCTCGGAGTATTACTACAATGAGCAGTTCTTC. Translated, it gives CASVPSSEYYYNEQFF.

The V gene is TRBV6-5, the J gene TRBJ2-7; 9 bases are shared with TRBD1. CDR1 and CDR2 (germline): MNHEY, SVGAGI. The CDR3 length is 14 residues. Trimming at V came to 2 bases and at J to 3 bases, leaving 2 bases not matched to a gene. In DNA form, the CDR3 reads TGTGCCAGCAGTTACGACAGGGGGAACTACGAGCAGTACTTC. It translates to CASSYDRGNYEQYF.

The sample holds a few counts of this clone. The DNA of the CDR3 is TGTGCCACCCAGACAGAAATCAGCTATGGCTACACCTTC. This encodes CATQTEISYGYTF. The genes are TRBV9 and TRBJ1-2, with D perhaps matching TRBD1 (5 bases). Germline V CDR1 and CDR2: SGDLS, YYNGEE. There are 13 residues in the CDR3. V was shortened by 9 bases and J by 4 bases, with 16 bases between the two germline ends.

The chain employs TRBV5-1 and TRBJ2-5; the match to TRBD2 covers 13 bases. The length of the CDR3 is 19 residues. Trimming at V came to 5 bases and at J to 2 bases, leaving 15 bases not matched to a gene. Germline CDR1 SGHRS, CDR2 YFSETQ. The CDR3 nucleotides are TGCGCCAGCAGGTTCGGATTGACTAGCGGGGGGCCGAATCAAGAGACCCAGTACTTC. Translated, it gives CASRFGLTSGGPNQETQYF. The full variable domain, rest sourced from reference TRBV5-1 and TRBJ2-5, is KAGVTQTPRYLIKTRGQQVTLSCSPISGHRSVSWYQQTPGQGLQFLFEYFSETQRNKGNFPGRFSGRQFSNSRSEMNVSTLELGDSALYLCASRFGLTSGGPNQETQYFGPGTRLLVL.

This clone was detected a few times. This chain uses TRBV4-1 with TRBJ2-1, with D possibly TRBD1 on 6 matching bases. V was shortened by 0 bases and J by 9 bases, with 12 bases between the two germline ends. The CDR3 is 14 amino acids. Looked up from germline, CDR1 is MGHRA and CDR2 is YSYEKL. CDR3 region: CASSQEREGGEQFF. CDR3 bases: TGCGCCAGCAGCCAAGAACGGGAAGGGGGTGAGCAGTTCTTC.

This clone occurred a few times. The chain recombines TRBV7-9 with TRBJ1-6, with D unresolved. The V gene's germline CDR1 is SEHNR and CDR2 FQNEAQ (reference sequence). The length of the CDR3 is 12 residues. V lost 1 base, J lost 10 bases, and 5 bases lay in between. CDR3 protein: CASSLVNSPLHF. Written as DNA, the CDR3 is TGTGCCAGCAGCTTAGTAAACTCACCCCTCCACTTT.

This chain joins TRBV27 and TRBJ2-7; the match to TRBD1 covers 11 bases. The length of the CDR3 is 16 residues. Per germline, CDR1 MNHEY and CDR2 SMNVEV (reference sequence). The V and J ends lost 3 bases and 2 bases, in that order; junction bases with no gene match: 6. CDR3 bases: TGTGCCAGCAGTTTCCACGGACAGGGGGCGACCTACGAGCAGTACTTC. It codes for CASSFHGQGATYEQYF.

V and J are TRBV2 and TRBJ2-6, with TRBD2 matching over 9 bases. Trimming removed 4 bases from V and 0 bases from J; junction bases left unmatched: 7. CDR1 is SNHLY and CDR2 is FYNNEI in the germline V gene. The CDR3 has 18 residues. The CDR3 coding sequence is TGTGCCAGCAGTGGAGAGCGGGGGGCGAACTCTGGGGCCAACGTCCTGACTTTC. Its protein is CASSGERGANSGANVLTF.

The sample holds a few counts of this clone. The junction does not match germline at one end; this may be a read error. The chain is built from TRBV7-7 and TRBJ2-1, with TRBD2 as a possible D gene (6 bases). Germline loops: CDR1 SSHAT, CDR2 FNYEAQ (reference sequence). The CDR3 extends over 16 amino acids. This CDR3 reads CASSSHPGLSYNEQFF. As DNA, the CDR3 is TGTGCTAGCAGCTCACACCCGGGACTGTCCTACAATGAGCAGTTCTTC. Full variable domain (rest looked up from reference TRBV7-7 and TRBJ2-1): GAGVSQSPRYKVTKRGQDVTLRCDPISSHATLYWYQQALGQGPEFLTYFNYEAQPDKSGLPSDRFSAERPEGSISTLTIQRTEQRDSAMYRCASSSHPGLSYNEQFFGPGTRLTVL.